This T cell receptor (beta chain) was identified during a study of T cell repertoires in cytomegalovirus infection. Study as a whole: TCR beta signatures that were public indicated CMV infection and matching HLA type.

V was pared by 6 bases and J by 5 bases, with 10 bases between. This CDR3 region has 12 residues. Per germline, CDR1 MDHEN and CDR2 SYDVKM. TCRdb analysed the reads with MiXCR anew, one entry per CDR3 protein. The sample holds approximately 320,000 distinct CDR3 sequences; 8% to 10% are singletons and the top ten take roughly 4%. Study-level points and caveats: Summed frequency of public TCR beta families distinguished CMV carriers with the relevant HLA. Dominant in the ex vivo response were TCR beta clonotypes restricted by HLA-C and specific for CMV.

Notes on this clonotype: No antigen is known for it.

This receptor was identified in a human donor in good health (CMV status not recorded). Some clones in this sample may be carry-over from other donors' samples. This chain connects TRBV28 to TRBJ1-2; D not certain. Sequences were obtained from PBMCs. CDR3 protein: CASSRGRYGYTF. CDR3 coding DNA: TGTGCCAGCAGCCGCGGGCGGTATGGCTACACCTTC.